This TCR beta chain was captured in a study of blood T cell repertoires in COVID-19. Sequenced by immunoSEQ multiplex PCR; TCRdb stores in-frame clones only, minus some. The sample contains 150,000 to 200,000 clones, 75% to 85% of which appear only once. This CDR3 comprises 13 residues. Trimming at V came to 4 bases and at J to 7 bases, leaving 8 bases not matched to a gene. Germline loops: CDR1 SGHNT, CDR2 YYREEE (reference sequence). The V call is TRBV5-4, the J call TRBJ2-7; 7 bases align to TRBD1. This sequence originates from a middle-aged woman with COVID-19, enrolled during active disease. The sample comprised peripheral blood. CDR3 bases: TGTGCCAGCAGCCCGACAGGGCGAGGGGAGCAGTACTTC. As protein: CASSPTGRGEQYF.